Below, 26 T cell receptor beta chains from the same sample are listed, as sequenced in a study of CD8 T cells in ankylosing spondylitis (dated by TCRdb to about 2017). Library prep was done by 5' RACE. The instrument was an Illumina HiSeq 2500. TCRdb took the public reads, trimmed them with fastp at Q25, ran MiXCR for clone calling and kept in-frame beta chains. Rows matching on CDR3 protein sequence are summarized as one entry with the most common DNA and genes. This sample holds 200,000 to 300,000 distinct CDR3 sequences; under 30% were observed only once. The leading ten clones occupy less than 0.75% of the sample. The sequencing sample was made of blood, either unsorted or a sorted T cell fraction (not recorded which). All receptors come from a male donor with ankylosing spondylitis or in good health (not recorded which).

This clonotype was observed many times. This CDR3 reads CASSYSRQKNQPQHF. The CDR3 DNA is TGTGCCAGCAGTTACTCGAGACAGAAAAATCAGCCCCAGCATTTT. This sequence joins TRBV6-5 and TRBJ1-5; D may be TRBD1 (5 bases). Trimming shortened V by 0 bases and J by 4 bases, and 10 bases separated the two germline ends. From germline, CDR1 is MNHEY and CDR2 SVGAGI. The CDR3 is 15 amino acids.

This clonotype was seen ten or more times. V gene TRBV20-1 combines with J gene TRBJ2-3; D might be TRBD2 (5 bases). Trimming took off 6 bases at V and 0 bases at J, with 16 bases between the two ends. Germline values: CDR1 DFQATT, CDR2 SNEGSKA (reference sequence). The CDR3 extends over 15 amino acids. The CDR3 DNA reads TGCAGTGCCGGGGATTCAGGTCCTAGCACAGATACGCAGTATTTT. Translation gives CSAGDSGPSTDTQYF.

The chain is built from TRBV7-6 and TRBJ2-3, with D unclear. The CDR3 is made up of 15 amino acids. Trimming cost V 1 base and J 3 bases, with 11 bases left between them. Germline-derived CDR1 and CDR2 are SGHVS and FNYEAQ. CDR3 sequence (DNA): TGTGCCAGCAGCTTAGGGGCAGTCGGGACAGATACGCAGTATTTT. It specifies CASSLGAVGTDTQYF. The full variable domain, completed using reference TRBV7-6 and TRBJ2-3, is GAGVSQSPRYKVTKRGQDVALRCDPISGHVSLYWYRQALGQGPEFLTYFNYEAQQDKSGLPNDRFSAERPEGSISTLTIQRTEQRDSAMYRCASSLGAVGTDTQYFGPGTRLTVL.

This clonotype was counted many times. The chain is built from TRBV20-1 and TRBJ1-1; D is ambiguous. The germline gives CDR1 DFQATT, CDR2 SNEGSKA (reference sequence). V was pared by 0 bases and J by 1 base, with 6 bases between. This CDR3 is 13 amino acids long. The CDR3 sequence: CSARDLPNTEAFF. The CDR3 DNA follows: TGCAGTGCTAGAGATTTACCGAACACTGAAGCTTTCTTT.

This clonotype has more than one count but fewer than ten. This chain joins TRBV20-1 and TRBJ2-5; 9 bases agree with TRBD2. Looked up from germline, CDR1 is DFQATT and CDR2 is SNEGSKA (reference sequence). J was trimmed by 5 bases and V by 5 bases; bases with no gene match: 9. The CDR3 extends over 14 amino acids. CDR3 in DNA: TGCAGTGCTGATGGCGGGGGGGCCGGGGAGACCCAGTACTTC. Translation: CSADGGGAGETQYF.

This clonotype came up a few times. This chain uses TRBV29-1 with TRBJ2-7; 7 bases line up with TRBD1. With 3 bases clipped from V and 5 bases from J, the junction kept 4 bases outside the gene matches. Germline loops: CDR1 SQVTM, CDR2 ANQGSEA. The CDR3 runs 12 residues. The chain's CDR3 is CSVDTGVDEQYF. In DNA, the CDR3 is TGCAGCGTTGACACAGGGGTAGACGAGCAGTACTTC.

This clonotype was seen only a few times. The rearrangement joins TRBV20-1 to TRBJ1-1, with D possibly TRBD1 on 6 matching bases. This CDR3 comprises 13 residues. Trimming stripped 6 bases from V and 2 bases from J, with 13 bases between. From germline, CDR1 is DFQATT and CDR2 SNEGSKA (reference sequence). The CDR3 loop reads CSAKGTLNTEAFF. CDR3 nucleotide sequence: TGCAGTGCCAAAGGGACACTAAACACTGAAGCTTTCTTT.

This clonotype was seen ten or more times. The chain uses TRBV29-1 and TRBJ1-3, with D maybe TRBD1 (6 bases). Looked up from germline, CDR1 is SQVTM and CDR2 is ANQGSEA. V lost 4 bases to trimming and J lost 5 bases, with 15 bases between them. The CDR3 has 14 residues. CDR3 nucleotides: TGCAGCGTTGGCACAGGGAGTAGCAGAAACACCATATATTTT. This gives the protein CSVGTGSSRNTIYF.

This clonotype appeared many times. J is TRBJ2-7 and V is TRBV12-3 or TRBV12-4, with 7 bases aligning to TRBD1. J was trimmed by 1 base and V by 6 bases; bases with no gene match: 9. The CDR3 has 15 residues. Here the CDR3 DNA reads TGTGCCAGCAGCAAAGACAGGGCGAAATCCTACGAGCAGTACTTC. The encoded protein is CASSKDRAKSYEQYF.

The table lists this clonotype with a few counts. The rearrangement uses TRBV20-1 and TRBJ2-6; D gene ambiguous. CDR3 size: 16 residues. In germline, CDR1 is DFQATT, CDR2 SNEGSKA (reference sequence). V lost 0 bases to trimming and J lost 0 bases, with 9 bases between them. The CDR3 nucleotides read TGCAGTGCTAGAGATCATTGGGGCTCTGGGGCCAACGTCCTGACTTTC. The encoded protein is CSARDHWGSGANVLTF.

This clonotype was observed at least ten times. The chain is built from TRBV5-1 and TRBJ2-2, with 8 nucleotides matching TRBD1. The CDR3 is made up of 15 amino acids. Losses at the gene ends were 3 bases for V and 3 bases for J; bases not matched to a gene: 4. Germline CDR1 is SGHRS and CDR2 is YFSETQ. The CDR3 sequence is CASSSGTGYTGELFF. In DNA, the CDR3 is TGCGCCAGCAGCTCCGGGACAGGCTACACCGGGGAGCTGTTTTTT.

The chain has TRBV9 and TRBJ2-1, with D unresolved. CDR3 length: 11 residues. V lost 3 bases and J 6 bases, leaving 4 bases between the germline ends. Germline values: CDR1 SGDLS, CDR2 YYNGEE. The CDR3 loop is CASSDLNEQFF. CDR3 sequence (DNA): TGTGCCAGCAGCGATCTCAATGAGCAGTTCTTC.

Ten or more counts support this clonotype. The chain uses TRBV29-1 and TRBJ2-5; D gene ambiguous. Trimming shortened V by 4 bases and J by 5 bases, and 5 bases separated the two germline ends. This CDR3 is built from 10 residues. Germline assignment: CDR1 SQVTM and CDR2 ANQGSEA. This CDR3 is CSVGGETQYF. The CDR3 DNA is TGCAGCGTTGGAGGTGAGACCCAGTACTTC.

The sample holds many counts of this clonotype. The chain is built from TRBV20-1 and TRBJ2-7; 10 bases align to TRBD1. V lost 1 base, J lost 6 bases, and 12 bases stayed unmatched. The CDR3 runs 16 residues. Germline CDR1 reads DFQATT; CDR2 reads SNEGSKA (reference sequence). The CDR3 loop reads CSARAWEGTGEREQYF. For the CDR3, the DNA is TGCAGTGCTAGAGCATGGGAGGGGACAGGGGAACGCGAGCAGTACTTC.

The table lists this clonotype with a few counts. The rearrangement uses TRBV7-2 and TRBJ2-7; 7 bases match TRBD1. Germline V gene lookup returns CDR1 SGHTA and CDR2 FQGNSA. With 0 bases clipped from V and 2 bases from J, the junction kept 4 bases outside the gene matches. The CDR3 contains 15 residues. The DNA for the CDR3 is TGTGCCAGCAGCTTAGCATTGGGACAGCCCTACGAGCAGTACTTC. Protein: CASSLALGQPYEQYF.

CDR3 in amino acids: CSANLISGADTQYF. The DNA for the CDR3 is TGCAGTGCTAACCTCATCAGCGGGGCCGATACGCAGTATTTT. The rearrangement uses TRBV20-1 and TRBJ2-3; TRBD2 matches at 7 bases. CDR1 and CDR2 from the germline V gene are DFQATT and SNEGSKA (reference sequence). This CDR3 contains 14 residues. Trimming at V came to 4 bases and at J to 6 bases, leaving 10 bases not matched to a gene.

This clonotype was detected only a few times. The chain links TRBV20-1 to TRBJ1-6; 9 bases map to TRBD1. Germline lookup yields CDR1 DFQATT and CDR2 SNEGSKA (reference sequence). V gave up 1 base and J gave up 3 bases; unmatched junction bases: 13. The CDR3 totals 19 residues. The CDR3 region has the DNA TGCAGTGCTAGAGTTATTTGGGACAGGGAGCCTATCTATAATTCACCCCTCCACTTT. Its translation is CSARVIWDREPIYNSPLHF.

The rearrangement joins TRBV29-1 to TRBJ2-2; 8 nucleotides align to TRBD1. CDR1 and CDR2 (germline): SQVTM, ANQGSEA. The junction had 5 bases not matched to a gene; V was cut back by 6 bases and J by 5 bases. The CDR3 has 13 residues. This chain's CDR3 is CSVRTGITGELFF. CDR3 DNA sequence: TGCAGCGTCCGGACAGGGATTACCGGGGAGCTGTTTTTT.

This clonotype has a count of ten or more. DNA for the CDR3: TGCAGTGCTAGGGACAGGGGAACTAATGAAAAACTGTTTTTT. Protein: CSARDRGTNEKLFF. The chain combines TRBV20-1 with TRBJ1-4; 9 nucleotides align to TRBD1. Per the germline V gene, CDR1 is DFQATT and CDR2 is SNEGSKA (reference sequence). V gave up 3 bases and J gave up 1 base; unmatched junction bases: 0. The CDR3 is 14 amino acids.

In its sample, this clonotype was seen many times. The V and J genes are TRBV12-3 or TRBV12-4 and TRBJ1-1, with a tentative D call TRBD1 (5 bases). The CDR3 totals 12 residues. The germline V and J ends were trimmed by 9 bases and 5 bases, with 13 bases remaining between them. For the CDR3, the DNA is TGTGCCAGTCTTGGGGCGGGGACTGAAGCTTTCTTT. Protein: CASLGAGTEAFF.

This clonotype was detected ten times or more. In DNA, the CDR3 is TGTGCCAGCAGTACCCGGGGGCTAGTGTCCAATGAGCAGTTCTTC. Translating gives CASSTRGLVSNEQFF. The V and J genes are TRBV12-3 or TRBV12-4 and TRBJ2-1; the D call may be TRBD1 or TRBD2 (6 bases each). The CDR3 runs to 15 residues. Trimming removed 5 bases from V and 6 bases from J, with 17 bases in between.

This clonotype was counted between two and nine times. The rearrangement uses TRBV6-1 and TRBJ2-7; 9 bases are shared with TRBD2. The CDR3 has 14 residues. With V trimmed by 6 bases and J by 0 bases, 3 bases remained unmatched. Germline V gene data show CDR1 as MNHNS and CDR2 as SASEGT. The CDR3 spells CASRETSGSYEQYF. The CDR3 nucleotides read TGTGCCAGCAGGGAGACTAGCGGCTCCTACGAGCAGTACTTC.

The table lists this clonotype with a few counts. The chain has TRBV20-1 and TRBJ2-7, with D possibly matching TRBD1 (6 bases). V was trimmed by 5 bases and J by 7 bases, leaving 15 bases between them. This CDR3 is 12 amino acids long. Germline CDR1 and CDR2: DFQATT and SNEGSKA (reference sequence). The CDR3 loop is CSAGQGTREQYF. The CDR3 nucleotides are TGCAGTGCTGGCCAGGGGACGAGGGAGCAGTACTTC.

The chain's CDR3 is CSARRDRWNTGELFF. The DNA of the CDR3 is TGCAGTGCTCGCCGGGACAGATGGAACACCGGGGAGCTGTTTTTT. V is TRBV20-1 and J is TRBJ2-2; 7 bases fit TRBD1. Germline loops: CDR1 DFQATT, CDR2 SNEGSKA (reference sequence). The V segment lost 5 bases and the J segment 1 base; nucleotides outside the gene matches: 7. This CDR3 has 15 residues.

This clonotype has a single count. A much larger clone lies one base from this, so it may be a read error. The CDR3 reads CSAVVRATYNEQFF. CDR3 nucleotide sequence: TGCAGTGCTGTCGTCAGAGCAACCTACAATGAGCAGTTCTTC. This rearrangement joins TRBV20-1 to TRBJ2-1, with unresolved D. In germline, CDR1 is DFQATT, CDR2 SNEGSKA (reference sequence). The CDR3 has 14 amino acids. V dropped 5 bases and J dropped 2 bases, with 13 bases sitting between them.

This chain connects TRBV4-1 to TRBJ1-2; a possible D gene is TRBD1 (6 bases). The CDR3 covers 14 residues. The ends were cut back, 3 bases at V and 6 bases at J, with 14 bases in the middle. CDR1 and CDR2 from the germline V gene are MGHRA and YSYEKL. The DNA for the CDR3 is TGCGCCAGCAGCCAGACCGGGACAAATGATGGCTACACCTTC. Its translation is CASSQTGTNDGYTF.